The sequence of this T cell receptor beta chain was determined in a study of T cell responses to AZD1222 COVID-19 vaccine. Study findings and constraints: Two doses of AZD1222 preceded a rise in Spike-specific TCR breadth and depth.

This table comes from immunoSEQ multiplex PCR, and its TCRdb copy is limited to in-frame clones, with some not included. This table holds fewer than 150,000 clones, 85% to 90% found once. Concerning this clone itself: Antigen: not known.

The CDR3 covers 15 residues. The sequence was obtained from an adult in good health. The chain combines TRBV12-2 with TRBJ1-2. TRBV12-2 is designated a pseudogene. Specimen: peripheral blood, collected on day 0 of AZD1222 vaccination. The CDR3 region has the DNA TGTGCAAGTCGCTTAGCGAGGGAGGATTCGTATGGCTACACCTTC. Protein sequence: CASRLAREDSYGYTF.